A single T cell receptor beta chain is shown here with its context. Losses at the gene ends were 5 bases for V and 6 bases for J; bases not matched to a gene: 5. The germline V gene has CDR1 MDHEN and CDR2 SYDVKM. There are 13 residues in the CDR3. With 60 Vbeta and 13 Jbeta primers, the PCR was carried out. Assay: immunoSEQ multiplex PCR; the TCRdb copy retains only in-frame clones and omits some. The sample yields about 120,000 clones, 70% to 85% seen once. The data stem from a study of cytomegalovirus exposure and HLA in healthy donors. Overall study: From donors who were HLA-typed, an early data release held 70 million to 90 million unique TCRs.

Sequenced: PBMCs. The sequence was obtained from a middle-aged man in good health and CMV-seropositive. J is TRBJ1-2 and V is TRBV28; 8 nucleotides match TRBD1. CDR3 bases: TGTGCCAGCAGTCGGACAGGGAAAGATGGCTACACCTTC. It translates to CASSRTGKDGYTF.